This T cell receptor (beta chain) comes out of a study of human T cells and chemical hapten exposure. Study background: DPC at 0.01% went onto the upper back in patch tests, read at 6 days.

The time point is: patch test 2, 6 weeks after DPC sensitization. The treatment here: therapeutic diphenylcyclopropenone sensitization with weekly scalp DPC. This CDR3 is built from 12 residues. Germline V gene data show CDR1 as MNHEY and CDR2 as SVGEGT. The V end lost 7 bases, the J end lost 9 bases, and 13 bases lay between the germline ends. Single cDNA molecules in the library carried unique molecular identifiers attached during preparation. A single record per CDR3 protein comes from TCRdb applying MiXCR to the RACE reads. The profile shows around 82,000 distinct CDR3 sequences, more than 6.5% of them singletons. This clonotype was seen a handful of times.

This clonotype originated in a woman in her twenties or thirties with alopecia areata. Some clones in this sample may be carry-over from other donors' samples. This sequence joins TRBV6-2 or TRBV6-3 and TRBJ1-5; no clear D. Source: whole blood, taken in connection with sensitization to the hapten diphenylcyclopropenone (DPC). The CDR3 sequence is CASNRDLGPQHF. The CDR3 nucleotides read TGTGCCAGCAATAGAGACTTAGGGCCCCAGCATTTT.